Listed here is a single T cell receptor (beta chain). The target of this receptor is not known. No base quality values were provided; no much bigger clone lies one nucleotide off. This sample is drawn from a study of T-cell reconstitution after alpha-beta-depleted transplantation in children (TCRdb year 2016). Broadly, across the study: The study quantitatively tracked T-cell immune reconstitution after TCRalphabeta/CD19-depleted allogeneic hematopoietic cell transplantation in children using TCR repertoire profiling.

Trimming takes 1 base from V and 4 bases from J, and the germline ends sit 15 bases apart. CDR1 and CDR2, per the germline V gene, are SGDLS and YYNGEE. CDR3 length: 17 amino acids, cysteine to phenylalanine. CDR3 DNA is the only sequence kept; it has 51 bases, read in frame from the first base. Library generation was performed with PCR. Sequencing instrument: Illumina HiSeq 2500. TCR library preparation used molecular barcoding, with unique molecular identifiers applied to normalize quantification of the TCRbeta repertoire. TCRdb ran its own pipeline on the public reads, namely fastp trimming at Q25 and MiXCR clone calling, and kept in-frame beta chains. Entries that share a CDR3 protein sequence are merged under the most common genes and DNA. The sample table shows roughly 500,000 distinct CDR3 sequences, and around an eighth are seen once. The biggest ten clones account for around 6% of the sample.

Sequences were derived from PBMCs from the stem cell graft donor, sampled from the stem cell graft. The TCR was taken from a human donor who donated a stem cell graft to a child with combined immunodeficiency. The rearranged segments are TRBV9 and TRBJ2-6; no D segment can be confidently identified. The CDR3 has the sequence CASSVTDHRSGANVLTF. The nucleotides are TGTGCCAGCAGCGTAACGGACCACCGGTCGGGGGCCAACGTCCTGACTTTC.